The clone carrying this T cell receptor beta chain came up many times. Antigen specificity is unknown. This specimen comes from a study of T cells in Graves' hyperthyroidism and ophthalmopathy. General study points: The model made its ophthalmopathy prediction, and onset followed a median approximately 7 months later.

CDR1 SGHAT and CDR2 FQNNGV come from the germline V gene. J gave up 7 bases and V 3 bases, and 4 bases lay outside the gene matches. The CDR3 sequence is 15 residues long. Researchers took RNA transcripts and amplified the TCR beta CDR3 regions from them. With the HTBI primer set, the TCR CDR3 went through a first round of RT-PCR. Each CDR3 protein is one row after TCRdb ran MiXCR on the multiplex PCR reads. The sample holds 300,000 to 400,000 distinct CDR3 sequences; approximately 18% are singletons and the top ten take about half. The clonotype was recovered from a woman aged 50 to 65 with Graves' hyperthyroidism. J is TRBJ1-6 and V is TRBV11-2; the match to TRBD1 covers 9 bases. The sample taken for sequencing was blood. CDR3 nucleotides: TGTGCCAGCAGCTTCGGGACAGGGCGGAATTCACCCCTCCACTTT. It translates to CASSFGTGRNSPLHF.